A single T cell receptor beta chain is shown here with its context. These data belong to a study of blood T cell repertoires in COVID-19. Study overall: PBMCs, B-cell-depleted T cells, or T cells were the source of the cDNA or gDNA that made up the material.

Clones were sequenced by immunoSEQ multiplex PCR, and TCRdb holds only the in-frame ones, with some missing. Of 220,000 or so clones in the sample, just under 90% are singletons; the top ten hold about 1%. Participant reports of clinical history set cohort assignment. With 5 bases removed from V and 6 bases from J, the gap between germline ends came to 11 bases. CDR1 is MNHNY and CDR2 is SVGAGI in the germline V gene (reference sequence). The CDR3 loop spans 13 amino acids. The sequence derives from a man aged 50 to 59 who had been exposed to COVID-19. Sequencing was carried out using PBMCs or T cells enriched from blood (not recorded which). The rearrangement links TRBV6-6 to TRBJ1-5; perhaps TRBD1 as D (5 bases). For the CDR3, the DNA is TGTGCCAGCAGTCCCCAGGGAAGTCAGCCCCAGCATTTT. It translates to CASSPQGSQPQHF.